The 19 T cell receptor beta chains listed next were all sequenced from one sample in a study of T cell responses to AZD1222 COVID-19 vaccine. The table came from immunoSEQ multiplex PCR; TCRdb's copy has only in-frame clones and leaves some out. The data show about 150,000 clones, about nine tenths seen once. The input for sequencing was peripheral blood, taken on day 0 of AZD1222 vaccination. The receptors were gathered from an adult in good health.

The V call is TRBV2, the J call TRBJ1-1, with a weak D call TRBD1 (5 bases). The CDR3 spans 16 residues. CDR1 is SNHLY and CDR2 is FYNNEI in the germline V gene. V lost 7 bases and J lost 0, with 18 bases in between. CDR3 residues: CASNGRGLLMNTEAFF. The CDR3 nucleotides read TGTGCCAGCAACGGACGGGGCCTTCTGATGAACACTGAAGCTTTCTTT.

This chain connects TRBV13 to TRBJ1-6; D is uncertain. This CDR3 is 14 amino acids long. V lost 7 bases, J lost 0 bases, and 7 bases lay in between. From germline, CDR1 is PRHDT and CDR2 FYEKMQ (reference sequence). The CDR3 nucleotides are TGTGCCAGCACCATGTTCTCCTATAATTCACCCCTCCACTTT. Protein product: CASTMFSYNSPLHF.

CDR3 sequence (DNA): TGTGCCTGGAGTTCCGGGACTGGGAATCAGCCCCAGCATTTT. This gives the protein CAWSSGTGNQPQHF. The chain uses TRBV30 and TRBJ1-5, with a possible D match to TRBD1 (5 bases). Germline V lookup: CDR1 GTSNPN, CDR2 SVGIG (reference sequence). V gave up 2 bases and J gave up 4 bases, with 12 bases separating them. The CDR3 is 14 amino acids.

This chain joins TRBV10-3 and TRBJ2-2; 10 nucleotides line up with TRBD1. Germline V gene lookup returns CDR1 ENHRY and CDR2 SYGVKD. The CDR3 has 13 residues. J was trimmed by 6 bases and V by 8 bases; bases with no gene match: 3. This CDR3 is CAIGTGEPGELFF. The CDR3 region has the DNA TGTGCCATCGGGACAGGGGAGCCCGGGGAGCTGTTTTTT.

The chain uses TRBV6-2 or TRBV6-3 and TRBJ1-5, with D unclear. The germline V and J ends were trimmed by 0 bases and 3 bases, with 15 bases remaining between them. The CDR3 runs 17 residues. CDR1 MNHEY and CDR2 SVGEGT come from the germline V gene. The CDR3 loop is CASSYSLSETSNQPQHF. DNA of the CDR3: TGTGCCAGCAGTTACTCGTTGTCGGAGACTTCCAATCAGCCCCAGCATTTT.

V is TRBV29-1 and J is TRBJ1-6; D remains unclear. From germline, CDR1 is SQVTM and CDR2 ANQGSEA. Trimming took off 6 bases at V and 0 bases at J, with 15 bases between the two ends. This CDR3 contains 16 residues. CDR3 sequence: CSVKWTGSSYNSPLHF. In DNA form, the CDR3 reads TGCAGCGTGAAATGGACTGGAAGCTCCTATAATTCACCCCTCCACTTT. The full variable domain, rest sourced from reference TRBV29-1 and TRBJ1-6, is SAVISQKPSRDICQRGTSLTIQCQVDSQVTMMFWYRQQPGQSLTLIATANQGSEATYESGFVIDKFPISRPNLTFSTLTVSNMSPEDSSIYLCSVKWTGSSYNSPLHFGNGTRLTVT.

The chain uses TRBV3-1 (or the pseudogene TRBV3-2) and TRBJ2-1; tentatively, D is TRBD2 (6 bases). The CDR3 spans 18 residues. The V and J ends lost 4 bases and 2 bases respectively, with 21 bases between them. The V gene's germline CDR1 is LGHDT and CDR2 YNNKEL (reference sequence). The DNA for the CDR3 is TGTGCCAGCAGCCTTGAGTGGGGGGAGAGACCAACCTACAATGAGCAGTTCTTC. It codes for CASSLEWGERPTYNEQFF.

The chain joins TRBV6-5 to TRBJ2-3; 9 positions agree with TRBD2. Germline CDR1 and CDR2: MNHEY and SVGAGI. J lost 2 bases, V lost 9 bases, and 9 bases had no gene match. The CDR3 sequence is 15 residues long. CDR3 amino acids: CASGRLADHTDTQYF. In DNA, the CDR3 is TGTGCCAGTGGAAGACTAGCGGACCACACAGATACGCAGTATTTT.

The gene calls are TRBV27 and TRBJ2-7; D is unresolved. Germline values: CDR1 MNHEY, CDR2 SMNVEV (reference sequence). CDR3 length: 15 residues. V was trimmed by 2 bases and J by 3 bases, leaving 14 bases between them. The CDR3 bases are TGTGCCAGCAGTTTAAAAGCCCCAACGGGCTACGAGCAGTACTTC. Encoded protein: CASSLKAPTGYEQYF.

This clone was seen only once. One junction end disagrees with the germline gene, perhaps due to a read error. The chain joins TRBV10-3 to TRBJ1-3, with TRBD1 identical over 7 bases. CDR3 length equals 16 residues. Germline values: CDR1 ENHRY, CDR2 SYGVKD. The CDR3, as DNA: TGTGCCATCAGTAAGTCAGGGGGGTTCTCTGGAAACACCATATATTTT. It is translated as CAISKSGGFSGNTIYF.

The chain combines TRBV6-1 with TRBJ1-5; perhaps TRBD1 as D (5 bases). Germline CDR1 and CDR2: MNHNS and SASEGT. With 4 bases removed from V and 3 bases from J, the gap between germline ends came to 19 bases. The CDR3 contains 17 residues. The CDR3 protein is CASSASREGWVNQPQHF. As DNA, the CDR3 is TGTGCCAGCAGTGCTTCAAGGGAGGGGTGGGTCAATCAGCCCCAGCATTTT.

The chain carries TRBV10-3 and TRBJ2-1, with 11 bases matching TRBD2. CDR3 length: 15 residues. V lost 4 bases to trimming and J lost 5 bases; unmatched junction nucleotides: 4. CDR1 is ENHRY, CDR2 SYGVKD, per germline. The chain's CDR3 is CAISGGLAEDNEQFF. The CDR3 bases are TGTGCCATCAGTGGGGGACTAGCGGAAGACAATGAGCAGTTCTTC.

The chain has TRBV7-2 and TRBJ1-2, with D tentatively TRBD1 (6 bases). This CDR3 comprises 14 residues. Deletions cut 5 bases from V and 2 bases from J, with 12 bases between. The V gene's germline CDR1 is SGHTA and CDR2 FQGNSA. The DNA for the CDR3 is TGTGCCAGCAGCCAGGGACATGAGAACTATGGCTACACCTTC. Its translation is CASSQGHENYGYTF.

The rearrangement joins TRBV10-3 to TRBJ1-1; possible D gene TRBD1, 6 bases. CDR1 and CDR2 (germline): ENHRY, SYGVKD. The CDR3 is 15 residues long. V was clipped by 7 bases and J by 2 bases, with 17 bases between them. The CDR3 region is CAIKPSTGTNTEAFF. For the CDR3, the DNA is TGTGCCATCAAGCCCTCGACAGGCACCAACACTGAAGCTTTCTTT.

The chain combines TRBV6-5 with TRBJ2-7; TRBD1 agrees at 8 bases. The V gene's germline CDR1 is MNHEY and CDR2 SVGAGI. V gave up 5 bases and J gave up 3 bases; unmatched junction bases: 9. The CDR3 length is 15 residues. The CDR3 protein is CASSTGQGRDYEQYF. The DNA of the CDR3 is TGTGCCAGCAGTACTGGACAGGGCAGGGACTACGAGCAGTACTTC.

In this sample, this clone turned up a few times. The V call is TRBV7-2, the J call TRBJ1-6, with D hard to call. Trimming removed 2 bases from V and 9 bases from J, with 11 bases in between. CDR1 and CDR2 from the germline V gene are SGHTA and FQGNSA. The CDR3 is made up of 14 amino acids. In nucleotides, the CDR3 is TGTGCCAGCAGCTTATCCGCATATGGTTCACCCCTCCACTTT. It codes for CASSLSAYGSPLHF.

This chain links TRBV7-6 with TRBJ1-1; maybe TRBD1 (6 bases). Germline lookup yields CDR1 SGHVS and CDR2 FNYEAQ. Trimming took off 4 bases at V and 6 bases at J, with 15 bases between the two ends. The CDR3 has 14 residues. CDR3 coding DNA: TGTGCCAGCAGCTCATTCGAGGGGGACGCTGAAGCTTTCTTT. Protein product: CASSSFEGDAEAFF.

The rearrangement uses TRBV19 and TRBJ1-1; 8 bases match TRBD1. This CDR3 is 14 amino acids long. Germline trimming cut 7 bases from V and 1 base from J; bases unmatched to any gene: 5. Germline CDR1 is LNHDA and CDR2 is SQIVND (reference sequence). Here the CDR3 DNA reads TGTGCCAGTACCTCACAGGGGGGGAACACTGAAGCTTTCTTT. As protein: CASTSQGGNTEAFF.

J is TRBJ1-2 and V is TRBV7-2; 8 bases match TRBD1. The CDR3 runs 15 residues. Germline V gene sequence: CDR1 SGHTA, CDR2 FQGNSA. Germline trimming cut 4 bases from V and 8 bases from J; bases unmatched to any gene: 12. The CDR3 region has the DNA TGTGCCAGCAGCTACATGACAGGGGTCCTGGGGGGCTACACCTTC. Translating it yields CASSYMTGVLGGYTF.